The 8 T cell receptor beta chains below were found in one sample sequenced in a study of cytomegalovirus exposure and HLA in healthy donors. In the PCR, 60 Vbeta and 13 Jbeta primers were used. Assay: immunoSEQ multiplex PCR; the TCRdb copy retains only in-frame clones and omits some. Of about 130,000 clones in the sample, around four fifths were seen once. Sequenced input: PBMCs. These receptors were collected from a man younger than 35 in good health and CMV-seropositive.

In its sample, this clone was seen a few times. This chain connects TRBV29-1 to TRBJ2-7; 8 bases match TRBD2. The trim removed 5 bases at V and 6 bases at J, leaving 9 bases unmatched. Germline V gives CDR1 SQVTM, CDR2 ANQGSEA. The CDR3 is 13 residues long. The CDR3 region is CSVLVLAGFEQYF. The CDR3 bases are TGCAGCGTTCTTGTGTTAGCGGGGTTCGAGCAGTACTTC.

The rearrangement joins TRBV19 to TRBJ2-7; D may be TRBD2 (5 bases). There are 14 residues in the CDR3. Trimming removed 3 bases from V and 4 bases from J, with 13 bases in between. The germline V gene has CDR1 LNHDA and CDR2 SQIVND (reference sequence). CDR3 region: CASSMGLRGYEQYF. The CDR3 nucleotides read TGTGCCAGTAGTATGGGCCTTCGGGGTTACGAGCAGTACTTC.

CDR3 DNA: TGTGCCAGCACCGAGACCGGGACAGGGGGCATTGGCTACACCTTC. This codes for CASTETGTGGIGYTF. The chain has TRBV6-1 and TRBJ1-2; 12 bases fit TRBD1. CDR3 size: 15 residues. Germline loops: CDR1 MNHNS, CDR2 SASEGT. V lost 7 bases to trimming and J lost 7 bases; unmatched junction nucleotides: 10.

In this sample, this clone turned up a few times. The chain couples TRBV6-1 to TRBJ2-1; D not certain. Trimming took off 1 base at V and 4 bases at J, with 5 bases between the two ends. Germline V gives CDR1 MNHNS, CDR2 SASEGT. There are 13 residues in the CDR3. This chain's CDR3 is CASSEVGYNEQFF. CDR3 nucleotide sequence: TGTGCCAGCAGTGAAGTCGGGTACAATGAGCAGTTCTTC.

By sample share, this clone is medium-sized (0.01 to 0.1%). At the DNA level, this CDR3 is encoded by other sequences in the same sample as well. The rearrangement links TRBV5-6 to TRBJ1-4; D is unresolved. Germline CDR1 is SGHDT and CDR2 is YYEEEE. The CDR3 covers 14 residues. The V end was cut by 1 base, the J end by 0 bases, with 4 bases between. The chain's CDR3 is CASSLIATNEKLFF. The CDR3 DNA reads as TGTGCCAGCAGCTTGATAGCAACTAATGAAAAACTGTTTTTT.

This chain uses TRBV10-1 with TRBJ2-1, with D unclear. This CDR3 has 14 amino acids. Germline values: CDR1 WNHNN, CDR2 SYGVQD (reference sequence). V lost 6 bases to trimming and J lost 0 bases, with 9 bases between them. The CDR3 loop reads CASSKQSSYNEQFF. The CDR3, as DNA: TGCGCCAGCAGCAAACAGAGCTCCTACAATGAGCAGTTCTTC.

The gene calls are TRBV6-1 and TRBJ1-1; 7 bases line up with TRBD1. The CDR3 loop spans 13 amino acids. The V segment lost 8 bases and the J segment 3 bases; nucleotides outside the gene matches: 6. Germline CDR1 is MNHNS and CDR2 is SASEGT. DNA for the CDR3: TGTGCCAGCTCCGGGACAGAGGACACTGAAGCTTTCTTT. It specifies CASSGTEDTEAFF.

A note on this clone: Other DNA sequences of this sample code for an identical CDR3. The chain has TRBV4-2 and TRBJ2-7, with 10 bases lining up with TRBD2. The CDR3 loop spans 16 amino acids. Looked up from germline, CDR1 is LGHNA and CDR2 is YNFKEQ. After removal of 3 bases from V and 2 bases from J, the junction contained 7 bases not matched to a gene. The CDR3 bases are TGTGCCAGCAGCCATGTCCTAGCGGGGGACCCCTACGAGCAGTACTTC. It yields the protein CASSHVLAGDPYEQYF.